These T cell receptor beta chains were read from a single sample in a study of blood T cell repertoires in COVID-19. Clones were read by immunoSEQ multiplex PCR, and TCRdb kept only the in-frame ones, dropping some. In the table there are some 57,000 clones, roughly 87% of which are singletons. Sequencing used peripheral blood. The receptors were sampled from a man between 60 and 75 years old with acute or convalescent COVID-19. CDR3s include the opening cysteine and the closing phenylalanine or tryptophan. The D gene is left open where the match is weak. A row's size may be missing; if present it is once, few, many or a size class.

>-|TRBJ1-4|TRBV5-4|-
CASSPPGQGEKLFF
TGTGCCAGCAGCCCCCCGGGACAAGGGGAAAAACTGTTTTTT
>-|TRBJ1-6|TRBV2|-
CASSEAGDSPLHF
TGTGCCAGCAGTGAAGCAGGAGATTCACCCCTCCACTTT
>-|TRBJ1-5|TRBV19|once
CASSPHKDSNQPQHF
TGTGCCAGTAGTCCACATAAAGATAGCAATCAGCCCCAGCATTTT
>-|TRBJ1-3|TRBV5-4|-
CASSEQQGGNTIYF
TGTGCCAGCAGCGAGCAGCAGGGTGGAAACACCATATATTTT
>-|TRBJ2-3|TRBV7-9|-
CASSYPGARDTQYF
TGTGCCAGCAGCTACCCTGGGGCGCGAGATACGCAGTATTTT
>-|TRBJ1-3|TRBV15|-
CATSRDRGSGNTIYF
TGTGCCACCAGCAGAGACAGGGGCTCTGGAAACACCATATATTTT
>-|TRBJ1-3|TRBV9|-
CASSPGEGRNTIYF
TGTGCCAGCAGCCCAGGGGAGGGAAGAAACACCATATATTTT
>TRBD1|TRBJ1-6|TRBV7-2|-
CASSPGQFYNSPLHF
TGTGCCAGCAGCCCGGGACAGTTTTATAATTCACCCCTCCACTTT
>-|TRBJ1-2|TRBV30|once
CAWTEEFYGYTF
TGTGCCTGGACGGAGGAGTTCTATGGCTACACCTTC
>-|TRBJ1-4|TRBV11-3|-
CASSLTGRDEKLFF
TGTGCCAGCAGCTTGACAGGAAGGGACGAAAAACTGTTTTTT
>-|TRBJ2-2|TRBV19|-
CASSIGGQGGDTGELFF
TGTGCCAGTAGTATCGGTGGCCAGGGGGGCGACACCGGGGAGCTGTTTTTT
>TRBD1|TRBJ2-1|TRBV10-3|-
CAQGQGNEQFF
TGTGCCCAGGGACAGGGGAATGAGCAGTTCTTC
>-|TRBJ2-1|TRBV18|-
CASSQKAGSSYNEQFF
TGTGCCAGCTCACAAAAAGCTGGGAGCTCCTACAATGAGCAGTTCTTC
>-|TRBJ2-7|TRBV27|-
CASSFVRGALEQYF
TGTGCCAGCAGTTTTGTCCGGGGGGCTCTCGAGCAGTACTTC
>TRBD2|TRBJ2-3|TRBV6-1|-
CASSVTSSVGTDTQYF
TGTGCCAGCAGTGTGACTAGCTCCGTCGGCACAGATACGCAGTATTTT
>TRBD1|TRBJ1-1|TRBV27|-
CASWTGNTEAFF
TGTGCCAGCTGGACAGGGAACACTGAAGCTTTCTTT
>TRBD1|TRBJ1-1|TRBV29-1|few
CSAKQGGRSEAFF
TGCAGCGCCAAACAGGGGGGTCGTTCTGAAGCTTTCTTT
>-|TRBJ1-4|TRBV6-6|once
CASTPSGGAREKLFF
TGTGCCAGCACCCCCTCCGGGGGGGCCAGGGAAAAACTGTTTTTT
>TRBD1|TRBJ1-1|TRBV7-6|-
CASSLVGTGNLMNTEAFF
TGTGCCAGCAGCTTAGTCGGGACAGGGAATCTCATGAACACTGAAGCTTTCTTT
>TRBD1|TRBJ1-1|TRBV6-5|once
CASTSRTGYTEAFF
TGTGCCAGCACTTCACGGACAGGGTACACTGAAGCTTTCTTT
>-|TRBJ1-1|TRBV6-6|-
CASSGLQLGPTEAFF
TGTGCCAGCAGTGGCCTCCAATTGGGCCCCACTGAAGCTTTCTTT
>-|TRBJ1-5|TRBV19|once
CASSIDRGRVGQPQHF
TGTGCCAGTAGTATAGATCGAGGCAGGGTGGGTCAGCCCCAGCATTTT
>-|TRBJ2-7|TRBV9|-
CASSAWRGQGREQYF
TGTGCCAGCAGCGCCTGGAGGGGGCAGGGACGGGAGCAGTACTTC
>-|TRBJ1-1|TRBV5-1|-
CASSLVMSGNTEAFF
TGCGCCAGCAGCTTGGTCATGAGCGGGAACACTGAAGCTTTCTTT
>-|TRBJ1-5|TRBV19|-
CASSMFAGNSNQPQHF
TGTGCCAGTAGTATGTTTGCAGGGAATAGCAATCAGCCCCAGCATTTT
>TRBD2|TRBJ2-1|TRBV3-1/TRBV3-2|once
CASSQLGGLAPFF
TGTGCCAGCAGCCAACTGGGGGGACTAGCTCCGTTCTTC
>-|TRBJ2-3|TRBV29-1|-
CSVGGKTGTDTQYF
TGCAGCGTTGGGGGTAAAACAGGAACAGATACGCAGTATTTT
>-|TRBJ2-7|TRBV29-1|-
CSVGTIYEQYF
TGCAGCGTTGGGACAATCTACGAGCAGTACTTC